This is a list of T cell receptor beta chains from one sample in a study of a mutant IDH1 vaccine in newly diagnosed glioma. Only in-frame clones appear in the TCRdb table, and some are missing; sequencing was by immunoSEQ multiplex PCR. The sample has about 98,000 clones, approximately 90% seen once. The sequences come from PBMCs, collected from a glioma patient treated with radiotherapy, temozolomide or both. The receptors were sampled from a woman aged 50 to 65 with glioma. CDR3s include the opening cysteine and the closing phenylalanine or tryptophan. Each record gives: J gene, CDR3 length, D gene, V gene, clone size, CDR3 DNA, CDR3 protein. D genes are given only for firm matches. The size entry is marked missing in some rows and otherwise reads once, few, many or a size class.

j_call: TRBJ2-2; cdr3_length: 17; d_call: .; v_call: TRBV4-2; clone_size: .; cdr3_nt: TGTGCCAGCAGCCAAGGATGGACGGGAGTCAACACCGGGGAGCTGTTTTTT; cdr3_aa: CASSQGWTGVNTGELFF
j_call: TRBJ2-1; cdr3_length: 15; d_call: TRBD1; v_call: TRBV27; clone_size: .; cdr3_nt: TGTGCCAGCAGTGCCCGGGACAGGAGCTACAATGAGCAGTTCTTC; cdr3_aa: CASSARDRSYNEQFF
j_call: TRBJ2-1; cdr3_length: 19; d_call: TRBD2; v_call: TRBV7-8; clone_size: .; cdr3_nt: TGTGCCAGCAGCCCTTCCCTAGCGGGAGGGTTCCCCCAGGGGGGTGAGCAGTTCTTC; cdr3_aa: CASSPSLAGGFPQGGEQFF
j_call: TRBJ2-7; cdr3_length: 14; d_call: TRBD1; v_call: TRBV7-2; clone_size: .; cdr3_nt: TGTGCCAGCAGCTTAAGGGGGCAAACCTACGAGCAGTACTTC; cdr3_aa: CASSLRGQTYEQYF
j_call: TRBJ1-1; cdr3_length: 11; d_call: .; v_call: TRBV19; clone_size: .; cdr3_nt: TGTGCCAGTACCTTCTTAGCTGAAGCTTTCTTT; cdr3_aa: CASTFLAEAFF
j_call: TRBJ1-6; cdr3_length: 11; d_call: .; v_call: TRBV2; clone_size: few; cdr3_nt: TGTGCCAGCAGCGCGGACGGACTCCTCCACTTT; cdr3_aa: CASSADGLLHF
j_call: TRBJ2-5; cdr3_length: 15; d_call: TRBD2; v_call: TRBV4-2; clone_size: .; cdr3_nt: TGTGCCAGCAGCTTGGCTAGCGGGAGGGGAGAGACCCAGTACTTC; cdr3_aa: CASSLASGRGETQYF
j_call: TRBJ1-4; cdr3_length: 10; d_call: .; v_call: TRBV6-1; clone_size: .; cdr3_nt: TGTGCCAGCAAAAAGCACAGGCTGTTTTTT; cdr3_aa: CASKKHRLFF
j_call: TRBJ1-3; cdr3_length: 16; d_call: TRBD1; v_call: TRBV18; clone_size: .; cdr3_nt: TGTGCCAGCTCACCCCTACAGGGGCGCGCCGGAAACACCATATATTTT; cdr3_aa: CASSPLQGRAGNTIYF
j_call: TRBJ2-1; cdr3_length: 12; d_call: .; v_call: TRBV5-1; clone_size: .; cdr3_nt: TGCGCCAGCACCCAGGCTAGGAATGAGCAGTTCTTC; cdr3_aa: CASTQARNEQFF
j_call: TRBJ1-1; cdr3_length: 13; d_call: .; v_call: TRBV7-9; clone_size: .; cdr3_nt: TGTGCCAGCAGCCCAAGGACAGCCCCTGAAGCTTTCTTT; cdr3_aa: CASSPRTAPEAFF
j_call: TRBJ1-3; cdr3_length: 16; d_call: .; v_call: TRBV5-1; clone_size: once; cdr3_nt: TGCGCCAGCAGCTTGGTCGGGACGGGGGTTGGAAACACCATATATTTT; cdr3_aa: CASSLVGTGVGNTIYF
j_call: TRBJ2-3; cdr3_length: 15; d_call: .; v_call: TRBV10-1; clone_size: few; cdr3_nt: TGCGCCAGCAGTGAAAGAATGCTAGCAACAGATACGCAGTATTTT; cdr3_aa: CASSERMLATDTQYF
j_call: TRBJ1-1; cdr3_length: 14; d_call: .; v_call: TRBV27; clone_size: .; cdr3_nt: TGTGCCAGCAGTTTAAACAGAGAGAACACTGAAGCTTTCTTT; cdr3_aa: CASSLNRENTEAFF
j_call: TRBJ1-5; cdr3_length: 17; d_call: TRBD1; v_call: TRBV5-6; clone_size: .; cdr3_nt: TGTGCCAGCAGCTTGAGAGGGGGCACTTATAGCAATCAGCCCCAGCATTTT; cdr3_aa: CASSLRGGTYSNQPQHF
j_call: TRBJ2-2; cdr3_length: 16; d_call: .; v_call: TRBV28; clone_size: once; cdr3_nt: TGTGCCAGCAGCCGCGGAGCTAGCCCTTACACCGGGGAGCTGTTTTTT; cdr3_aa: CASSRGASPYTGELFF
j_call: TRBJ1-1; cdr3_length: 13; d_call: .; v_call: TRBV6-6; clone_size: .; cdr3_nt: TGTGCCAGCAGTTACGGGTTAGGGAAAGAAGCTTTCTTT; cdr3_aa: CASSYGLGKEAFF
j_call: TRBJ2-5; cdr3_length: 14; d_call: .; v_call: TRBV6-1; clone_size: .; cdr3_nt: TGTGCCAGCAGTGAAAGGCCCCTCCAGGAGACCCAGTACTTC; cdr3_aa: CASSERPLQETQYF
j_call: TRBJ1-4; cdr3_length: 14; d_call: .; v_call: TRBV7-9; clone_size: .; cdr3_nt: TGTGCCAGCAGCTTCGGGACAACTAATGAAAAACTGTTTTTT; cdr3_aa: CASSFGTTNEKLFF
j_call: TRBJ2-7; cdr3_length: 12; d_call: .; v_call: TRBV25-1; clone_size: .; cdr3_nt: TGTGCCAGCCGCCAGACTGGCTACGAGCAGTACTTC; cdr3_aa: CASRQTGYEQYF
j_call: TRBJ2-2; cdr3_length: 14; d_call: .; v_call: TRBV19; clone_size: .; cdr3_nt: TGTGCCAGTAGCATTTACACCTCCACCGGGGAGCTGTTTTTT; cdr3_aa: CASSIYTSTGELFF
j_call: TRBJ2-7; cdr3_length: 12; d_call: .; v_call: TRBV30; clone_size: .; cdr3_nt: TGTGCCTGGAAACAGAGCTCCTACGAGCAGTACTTC; cdr3_aa: CAWKQSSYEQYF
j_call: TRBJ2-5; cdr3_length: 13; d_call: .; v_call: TRBV28; clone_size: .; cdr3_nt: TGTGCCACTTCCCTCTCCGGTGGGCAGACCCAGTACTTC; cdr3_aa: CATSLSGGQTQYF
j_call: TRBJ2-3; cdr3_length: 20; d_call: .; v_call: TRBV18; clone_size: .; cdr3_nt: TGTGCCAGCTCATCATCACCTACTCCGCGACAGGTGTCCGGCACAGATACGCAGTATTTT; cdr3_aa: CASSSSPTPRQVSGTDTQYF
j_call: TRBJ1-2; cdr3_length: 13; d_call: .; v_call: TRBV5-5; clone_size: .; cdr3_nt: TGTGCCAGCAGCAGGGACATGGGCTATGGCTACACCTTC; cdr3_aa: CASSRDMGYGYTF
j_call: TRBJ1-2; cdr3_length: 14; d_call: TRBD1; v_call: TRBV4-1; clone_size: once; cdr3_nt: TGCGCCAGCAGCCGAACGACAGGGATGGAGGGCTACACCTTC; cdr3_aa: CASSRTTGMEGYTF
j_call: TRBJ2-1; cdr3_length: 16; d_call: TRBD1; v_call: TRBV4-1; clone_size: .; cdr3_nt: TGCGCCAGCAGCCCTAGGACAGGGTTTTCCAGCCCGCCCGAGTTCTTC; cdr3_aa: CASSPRTGFSSPPEFF
j_call: TRBJ2-7; cdr3_length: 8; d_call: .; v_call: TRBV11-2; clone_size: .; cdr3_nt: TGTGCCAGCAGCCCCTTGCACTTC; cdr3_aa: CASSPLHF
j_call: TRBJ1-4; cdr3_length: 13; d_call: .; v_call: TRBV27; clone_size: .; cdr3_nt: TGTGCCAGCAGGCACCAGGGTGGAGAAAAACTGTTTTTT; cdr3_aa: CASRHQGGEKLFF
j_call: TRBJ2-3; cdr3_length: 12; d_call: .; v_call: TRBV7-2; clone_size: .; cdr3_nt: TGTGCCAGCAGCTTTTCCTCAGCTACGCAGTATTTT; cdr3_aa: CASSFSSATQYF
j_call: TRBJ1-4; cdr3_length: 14; d_call: .; v_call: TRBV6-5; clone_size: .; cdr3_nt: TGTGCCACCTCTAGAGGGGGGACTAATGAAAAACTGTTTTTT; cdr3_aa: CATSRGGTNEKLFF
j_call: TRBJ1-6; cdr3_length: 15; d_call: .; v_call: TRBV5-6; clone_size: .; cdr3_nt: TGTGCCAGCAGCCCAAATGGGGGATATAATTCACCCCTCCACTTT; cdr3_aa: CASSPNGGYNSPLHF
j_call: TRBJ1-1; cdr3_length: 14; d_call: .; v_call: TRBV18; clone_size: .; cdr3_nt: TGTGCCAGCTCACCTCGACAGTTGAACACTGAAGCTTTCTTT; cdr3_aa: CASSPRQLNTEAFF
j_call: TRBJ2-5; cdr3_length: 13; d_call: .; v_call: TRBV9; clone_size: .; cdr3_nt: TGTGCCAGCAGTCTACAAGTCCAAGAGACCCAGTACTTC; cdr3_aa: CASSLQVQETQYF
j_call: TRBJ2-7; cdr3_length: 19; d_call: TRBD2; v_call: TRBV6-4; clone_size: .; cdr3_nt: TGTGCCAGCAGTGACCGATATGAGTTGGGCGGGAGGGTTCCCTACGAGCAGTACTTC; cdr3_aa: CASSDRYELGGRVPYEQYF
j_call: TRBJ1-6; cdr3_length: 13; d_call: .; v_call: TRBV6-4; clone_size: .; cdr3_nt: TGTGCCAGCAGTGACTCGTGGGACTCACCCCTCCACTTT; cdr3_aa: CASSDSWDSPLHF
j_call: TRBJ2-7; cdr3_length: 13; d_call: .; v_call: TRBV11-1; clone_size: .; cdr3_nt: TGTGCCAGCAGCTTACCGAGCTCCTACGAGCAGTACTTC; cdr3_aa: CASSLPSSYEQYF